This T cell receptor (beta chain) was recorded in a study of early T cells in non-severe SARS-CoV-2 infection. Study as a whole: Sequencing input comprised bulk RNA from unsorted whole blood; chain pairing was not available.

Study conclusions and caveats: The study's VDJdb matching favored anti-spike CD8 responses and missed private and CD4 specificities.

The TCR library protocol attached unique molecular identifiers to the individual cDNA molecules. MiXCR was run by TCRdb on the 5' RACE reads, yielding one entry per CDR3 protein. Seen here are approximately 120,000 distinct CDR3 sequences, under 15% observed once, and the top ten hold roughly a fifth. Worth noting for this clonotype: Its antigen remains unidentified.

The sequence was obtained from an adult who was a healthcare worker with PCR-confirmed SARS-CoV-2 infection or an uninfected control (not recorded which). Sample: whole blood.

CDR3 amino acids: CSVDSYNEQFF. In nucleotides, the CDR3 is TGCAGCGTAGACAGTTACAATGAGCAGTTCTTC. This chain uses TRBV29-1 with TRBJ2-1; D perhaps matches TRBD1 (5 bases). Trimming removed 6 bases from V and 4 bases from J, with 7 bases in between. Germline V gives CDR1 SQVTM, CDR2 ANQGSEA. This CDR3 region has 11 residues.